What follows are 21 T cell receptor beta chains derived from one specimen sequenced in a study of cytomegalovirus exposure and HLA in healthy donors (dated by TCRdb to the late 2010s). Libraries came from the immunoSEQ multiplex PCR assay. For the multiplex PCR, a mixture combining 60 forward primers for TCR Vbeta segments and 13 reverse primers for TCR Jbeta segments was used. TCRdb obtained this table from immuneACCESS and retained in-frame rearrangements with V and J assigned. These tables miss some clones; where compared with another copy, unresolved V genes account for less than half of the shortfall, and the remainder is unexplained. The sample data list about 170,000 clones, and roughly 73% of these were observed just once. The ten largest clones add up to about 3.1% of the sample. The sequencing input was PBMCs. These receptors came from a female donor in good health and CMV-seronegative.

The chain has TRBV7-9 and TRBJ2-7; a possible D gene is TRBD2 (6 bases). The CDR3 consists of 15 residues. The germline V and J ends were trimmed by 6 bases and 6 bases, with 21 bases remaining between them. Germline-derived CDR1 and CDR2 are SEHNR and FQNEAQ (reference sequence). The CDR3 loop is CASRFPTSPPFEQYF. The CDR3 DNA reads TGTGCCAGCAGATTCCCAACTAGCCCCCCCTTCGAGCAGTACTTC.

The chain carries TRBV9 and TRBJ2-3, with 8 bases that match TRBD1. V dropped 0 bases and J dropped 4; count of bases not matched to a gene: 4. The CDR3 length is 15 residues. CDR1 SGDLS and CDR2 YYNGEE come from the germline V gene. Here the CDR3 DNA reads TGTGCCAGCAGCGTAGGCACAGGGGGATCAGATACGCAGTATTTT. Amino acids: CASSVGTGGSDTQYF.

The chain combines TRBV5-4 with TRBJ1-1, with TRBD1 as a possible D gene (5 bases). Trimming removed 4 bases from V and 3 bases from J, with 16 bases in between. The CDR3 contains 15 residues. Germline loops: CDR1 SGHNT, CDR2 YYREEE (reference sequence). The CDR3 here is CASSDLSRADTEAFF. The CDR3 DNA reads as TGTGCCAGCAGCGATCTAAGCAGGGCTGACACTGAAGCTTTCTTT.

J is TRBJ2-5 and V is TRBV7-2; TRBD1 matches at 8 bases. J was trimmed by 0 bases and V by 5 bases; bases with no gene match: 2. The CDR3 has 14 amino acids. Germline-derived CDR1 and CDR2 are SGHTA and FQGNSA. The DNA of the CDR3 is TGTGCCAGCAGCCGGGACAGGTACCAAGAGACCCAGTACTTC. Protein sequence: CASSRDRYQETQYF.

The chain links TRBV7-9 to TRBJ2-7, with unresolved D. Per the germline V gene, CDR1 is SEHNR and CDR2 is FQNEAQ (reference sequence). V was trimmed by 5 bases and J by 1 base, leaving 9 bases between them. The CDR3 spans 13 residues. The CDR3 here is CASSRSGSYEQYF. The CDR3 nucleotides read TGTGCCAGCAGCCGATCCGGTTCCTACGAGCAGTACTTC.

V gene TRBV6-5 combines with J gene TRBJ1-1, with D unclear. Germline assignment: CDR1 MNHEY and CDR2 SVGAGI. V was cut by 0 bases and J by 5 bases, with 10 bases left in between. CDR3 length: 14 residues. CDR3 in DNA: TGTGCCAGCAGTTACTCCGGCGGGGAGACTGAAGCTTTCTTT. It codes for CASSYSGGETEAFF.

J is TRBJ1-1 and V is TRBV12-5; D gene unclear. The CDR3 has 16 amino acids. CDR1 and CDR2 (germline): LGHNT, FRNRAP. The V end was cut by 0 bases, the J end by 2 bases, with 13 bases between. The CDR3 DNA reads TGTGCTAGTGGTTTGGTTCCGGTCGGGTTTAACACTGAAGCTTTCTTT. Encoded protein: CASGLVPVGFNTEAFF.

The chain has TRBV19 and TRBJ2-3; possibly TRBD1 for D (5 bases). Trimming left V 3 bases short and J 4 bases short, with 14 bases between. This CDR3 has 15 amino acids. Germline values: CDR1 LNHDA, CDR2 SQIVND (reference sequence). The CDR3 loop reads CASSIRARFSDTQYF. The CDR3 DNA sequence: TGTGCCAGTAGTATCAGGGCAAGGTTTTCAGATACGCAGTATTTT. The full variable domain, with the rest looked up from reference TRBV19 and TRBJ2-3, is DGGITQSPKYLFRKEGQNVTLSCEQNLNHDAMYWYRQDPGQGLRLIYYSQIVNDFQKGDIAEGYSVSREKKESFPLTVTSAQKNPTAFYLCASSIRARFSDTQYFGPGTRLTVL.

The J gene is TRBJ2-6, the V gene TRBV5-1, with D unclear. Germline lookup yields CDR1 SGHRS and CDR2 YFSETQ. The ends were cut back, 0 bases at V and 2 bases at J, with 6 bases in the middle. The CDR3 runs 15 residues. Written as DNA, the CDR3 is TGCGCCAGCAGCTTGGGCGTTGCTGGGGCCAACGTCCTGACTTTC. Its protein product is CASSLGVAGANVLTF.

The rearrangement links TRBV19 to TRBJ2-1; possibly TRBD1 for D (5 bases). Trimming took 3 bases from V and 6 from J, leaving 15 bases between them. Germline V gene data show CDR1 as LNHDA and CDR2 as SQIVND (reference sequence). This CDR3 is built from 15 residues. CDR3 nucleotide sequence: TGTGCCAGTAGTATGGGGCTGAGTACCCGCAATGAGCAGTTCTTC. It encodes CASSMGLSTRNEQFF.

The chain combines TRBV19 with TRBJ2-5; D is possibly TRBD2 (5 bases). CDR3 length: 13 amino acids. The germline V and J ends were trimmed by 7 bases and 1 base, with 10 bases remaining between them. CDR1 and CDR2 from the germline V gene are LNHDA and SQIVND (reference sequence). The CDR3 nucleotides are TGTGCCAGTACCTCGGACTCCCAAGAGACCCAGTACTTC. Amino acids: CASTSDSQETQYF.

The CDR3 reads CASSLAQGPQETQYF. CDR3 DNA sequence: TGCGCCAGCAGCTTGGCACAGGGCCCCCAAGAGACCCAGTACTTC. This chain joins TRBV5-1 and TRBJ2-5; D might be TRBD1 (6 bases). Germline CDR1 is SGHRS and CDR2 is YFSETQ. The ends were cut back, 0 bases at V and 1 base at J, with 10 bases in the middle. The CDR3 runs to 15 residues.

In its sample, this clone was seen once. V gene TRBV7-3 combines with J gene TRBJ1-1, with D possibly being TRBD1 (5 bases). The CDR3 runs to 12 residues. V lost 2 bases and J 6 bases, leaving 7 bases between the germline ends. Germline loops: CDR1 SGHTA, CDR2 FQGTGA. CDR3: CASSLDSSEAFF. CDR3 DNA sequence: TGTGCCAGCAGCTTAGACAGTTCTGAAGCTTTCTTT. The full variable domain, rest sourced from reference TRBV7-3 and TRBJ1-1, is GAGVSQTPSNKVTEKGKYVELRCDPISGHTALYWYRQSLGQGPEFLIYFQGTGAADDSGLPNDRFFAVRPEGSVSTLKIQRTERGDSAVYLCASSLDSSEAFFGQGTRLTVV.

This clone was counted a few times. The chain carries TRBV19 and TRBJ1-1; the D gene is possibly TRBD1 (6 bases). With 3 bases removed from V and 4 bases from J, the gap between germline ends came to 9 bases. The germline V gene has CDR1 LNHDA and CDR2 SQIVND (reference sequence). CDR3 length: 13 amino acids. As DNA, the CDR3 is TGTGCCAGTAGTATTGACAGGTTCACTGAAGCTTTCTTT. Encoded protein: CASSIDRFTEAFF. The complete variable domain, with remaining parts taken from reference TRBV19 and TRBJ1-1, reads DGGITQSPKYLFRKEGQNVTLSCEQNLNHDAMYWYRQDPGQGLRLIYYSQIVNDFQKGDIAEGYSVSREKKESFPLTVTSAQKNPTAFYLCASSIDRFTEAFFGQGTRLTVV.

The genes are TRBV5-3 and TRBJ2-1, with 14 bases matching TRBD2. TRBV5-3 is labeled an ORF, and its function is uncertain. CDR3 size: 16 residues. Trimming at V came to 4 bases and at J to 7 bases, leaving 7 bases not matched to a gene. The CDR3 loop is CARSQGLAGVLNEQFF. In DNA form, the CDR3 reads TGTGCCAGAAGCCAGGGACTAGCGGGAGTCTTGAATGAGCAGTTCTTC.

The gene calls are TRBV18 and TRBJ1-6, with TRBD1 matching over 7 bases. This CDR3 contains 18 residues. After removal of 6 bases from V and 10 bases from J, the junction contained 21 bases not matched to a gene. Looked up from germline, CDR1 is KGHSH and CDR2 is LQKENI. The CDR3 DNA follows: TGTGCCAGCTCGCCCGTTGGACGACAGGGTGGGTCTGGGTCACCCCTCCACTTT. Residues: CASSPVGRQGGSGSPLHF.

This sequence joins TRBV19 and TRBJ1-4; D is perhaps TRBD1 (6 bases). The CDR3 spans 14 residues. V lost 4 bases, J lost 7 bases, and 13 bases lay in between. Germline loops: CDR1 LNHDA, CDR2 SQIVND (reference sequence). The chain's CDR3 is CASSTPGQFEKLFF. The CDR3 region has the DNA TGTGCCAGTAGTACCCCCGGACAGTTTGAAAAACTGTTTTTT.

The rearrangement links TRBV5-1 to TRBJ1-6, with 10 bases fitting TRBD1. There are 16 residues in the CDR3. After removal of 0 bases from V and 9 bases from J, the junction contained 6 bases not matched to a gene. The V gene's germline CDR1 is SGHRS and CDR2 YFSETQ. Written as DNA, the CDR3 is TGCGCCAGCAGCTTGGCCGGGGACAGGGGTTTTTCACCCCTCCACTTT. Translating it yields CASSLAGDRGFSPLHF.

In this sample, this clone turned up a few times. The chain couples TRBV28 to TRBJ2-7; TRBD1 aligns across 8 bases. V was pared by 3 bases and J by 4 bases, with 2 bases of the junction left unmatched. The CDR3 covers 13 residues. Germline V lookup: CDR1 MDHEN, CDR2 SYDVKM. CDR3 sequence (DNA): TGTGCCAGCAGTTTCGACAGGGGTTACGAGCAGTACTTC. It yields the protein CASSFDRGYEQYF. Full variable domain (remainder filled in from reference TRBV28 and TRBJ2-7): DVKVTQSSRYLVKRTGEKVFLECVQDMDHENMFWYRQDPGLGLRLIYFSYDVKMKEKGDIPEGYSVSREKKERFSLILESASTNQTSMYLCASSFDRGYEQYFGPGTRLTVT.

The V gene is TRBV5-6, the J gene TRBJ1-4; 7 nucleotides agree with TRBD1. Germline CDR1 SGHDT, CDR2 YYEEEE. The CDR3 totals 15 residues. The ends lost 1 base at V and 5 bases at J; junction bases unmatched: 5. The CDR3 here is CASSLRTGTNEKLFF. DNA of the CDR3: TGTGCCAGCAGCTTGCGGACAGGCACAAATGAAAAACTGTTTTTT.

The table lists this clone with a few counts. The gene calls are TRBV6-4 and TRBJ2-3; 8 nucleotides agree with TRBD2. Germline-derived CDR1 and CDR2 are MRHNA and SNTAGT. This CDR3 spans 15 amino acids. Trimming at V came to 0 bases and at J to 1 base, leaving 0 bases not matched to a gene. The CDR3 DNA reads as TGTGCCAGCAGTGACTCGCGGGGGGGCACAGATACGCAGTATTTT. This gives the protein CASSDSRGGTDTQYF.